This is a list of T cell receptor beta chains from one sample in a study of vaccination and CD4 T cells after COVID-19. No antigen is known for these receptors. MiXCR, run by TCRdb on the PCR reads, gives a single entry per CDR3 protein. The table shows roughly 20,000 distinct CDR3 sequences, with around 60% occurring only once. Sequenced input: CD4+ T cells from blood, cultured in vitro. Receptor source: a human donor who had recovered from COVID-19. Both conserved end residues are part of each CDR3. The D gene is left open where the match is weak. The listing skips clone size in some rows; elsewhere it reads once, few, many or a size class.

D gene	V gene	J gene	clone size	CDR3 DNA	CDR3 protein
TRBD1	TRBV20-1	TRBJ1-2	few	TGCACCCCCGGGACCCTAGACAGGGGCGGAGGCTACACCTTC	CTPGTLDRGGGYTF
.	TRBV4-2	TRBJ2-5	medium-sized	TGTGCCAGCAGCCAACCATCGGGGGCCCAGTACTTC	CASSQPSGAQYF
.	TRBV24-1	TRBJ2-3	.	TGTGCCACCAGCCCAACAGGGGCCCCGGGGGCAGATACGCAGTATTTT	CATSPTGAPGADTQYF
.	TRBV27	TRBJ1-4	.	TGTGCCAGCAGTTCCGGACAGCTTAATGAAAAACTGTTTTTT	CASSSGQLNEKLFF
.	TRBV18	TRBJ2-4	once	TGTGCCAGCTCTCACCGGGACATTCAGTACTTC	CASSHRDIQYF
TRBD1	TRBV7-7	TRBJ2-1	few	TGTGCCAGCAGCCTTGGGACAGGGGGGGAAGGTAATGAGCAGTTCTTC	CASSLGTGGEGNEQFF
.	TRBV6-1	TRBJ1-4	.	TGTGCCAGCAGGATAAACTTGGGGGGAGACCTGTTTTTT	CASRINLGGDLFF
.	TRBV2	TRBJ2-7	few	TGTGCCAGCAGTGACAGGGGAGCAACCTACGAGCAGTACTTC	CASSDRGATYEQYF
.	TRBV4-1	TRBJ1-2	few	TGCGCCAGCAGCCTAAGGGGTCTCTATGGCTACACCTTC	CASSLRGLYGYTF
.	TRBV2	TRBJ1-2	.	TGTGCCAGCAGTGAAGGACAGATCTACACCTTC	CASSEGQIYTF
TRBD1	TRBV12-3/TRBV12-4	TRBJ1-1	few	TGTGCCAGCAGGGTACAGGGGGGTACTGAAGCTTTCTTT	CASRVQGGTEAFF
TRBD1	TRBV20-1	TRBJ1-1	once	TGCAGTGCCAGGGGGTCCGGGCCGAACACTGAAGCTTTCTTT	CSARGSGPNTEAFF
.	TRBV11-3	TRBJ2-7	.	TGTGCCAGCACCTTGGGACACGACGTTGTGGGGGAGCAGTACTTC	CASTLGHDVVGEQYF
.	TRBV7-2	TRBJ1-5	.	TGTGCCAGCAGCTTAGCAGGGTGGCAGCCCCAGCATTTT	CASSLAGWQPQHF
TRBD2	TRBV19	TRBJ2-3	.	TGTGCCAGTAAAAGTGCGGGAGGGTACACAGATACGCAGTATTTT	CASKSAGGYTDTQYF
.	TRBV2	TRBJ1-2	.	TGTGCCAGCAGGGACAGCCCCTACTATGGCTACACCTTC	CASRDSPYYGYTF
TRBD2	TRBV10-3	TRBJ2-2	.	TGTGCCAGTAGTAGTGGAGGGCTAGCGGAAAACACCGGGGAGCTGTTTTTT	CASSSGGLAENTGELFF
.	TRBV24-1	TRBJ2-5	.	TGTGCCACCAGTGAATCTAGGGAGACCCAGTACTTC	CATSESRETQYF
TRBD2	TRBV20-1	TRBJ2-5	.	TGCAGTGCTAGAGATCGGGGGGGGGAGACCCAGTACTTC	CSARDRGGETQYF
TRBD2	TRBV9	TRBJ2-3	once	TGTGCCAGCGGCGGGAGGCCGATGAGCACAGATACGCAGTATTTT	CASGGRPMSTDTQYF